The clone carrying this T cell receptor beta chain showed up just a few times. From germline, CDR1 is SGHTA and CDR2 FQGNSA. V dropped 4 bases and J dropped 8; count of bases not matched to a gene: 8. CDR3 length equals 14 residues. These data belong to a study of blood T cell repertoires in COVID-19. Study background: Sites in the United States, Italy and Spain provided acute and convalescent COVID-19 samples. PBMCs, B-cell-depleted T cells, or T cells provided the cDNA or gDNA that made up the material.

How the authors handled the data: Reference gene primer amplification gave estimated nucleated cell counts. TCRdb keeps only in-frame clones here, not all; method: immunoSEQ multiplex PCR. Clone size and the V and J calls come from that table; the DNA yielded D and trimming. The sample includes roughly 99,000 clones, 79% of them seen just once. This receptor was identified in a woman of 80 years or more with active or convalescent COVID-19. The sample taken for sequencing was peripheral blood. The chain joins TRBV7-2 to TRBJ2-3, with 8 bases aligning to TRBD1. The CDR3 coding sequence is TGTGCCAGCAGCTACCGGACAGGGCAGGGTACGCAGTATTTT. This codes for CASSYRTGQGTQYF.